This T cell receptor (beta chain) was documented in a study of graft-versus-host responses after intestinal transplantation. Study at large: Multivisceral, liver-intestinal, or isolated intestinal transplants were performed in recipients. Anti-thymocyte globulin induction preceded three to four years of tacrolimus and steroid maintenance in all recipients.

In its sample, this clone was seen once. What it binds is unknown. Processing of graft tissue released intraepithelial and lamina propria lymphocytes. The protocol was immunoSEQ multiplex PCR, while the TCRdb copy is restricted to in-frame clones and leaves out a portion. The profile shows 9,800 or so clones, around four fifths of them singletons. Study-wide results and caveats: Declining HvG levels early post-transplant were linked to peak circulating GvH clone levels.

The clonotype originates from a human patient who received an intestinal transplant, so some T cells may come from the graft donor. The sequences come from ileum tissue, collected 500 to 550 days after intestinal transplant.

The DNA for the CDR3 is TGCGCCAGCAGCCAAGAAAGTTTTATGGGCACTGAAGCTTTCTTT. Translating it yields CASSQESFMGTEAFF. The chain carries TRBV4-1 and TRBJ1-1, with D unresolved. Germline lookup yields CDR1 MGHRA and CDR2 YSYEKL. Trimming pared 0 bases from V and 4 bases from J, leaving 12 bases between. The CDR3 contains 15 residues.